This T cell receptor (beta chain) was retrieved from a study of blood T cell repertoires in COVID-19. Overall study: Sites in the United States, Italy and Spain provided acute and convalescent COVID-19 samples.

Trimming took 2 bases from V and 10 from J, leaving 14 bases between them. Germline CDR1 SNHLY, CDR2 FYNNEI. This CDR3 has 14 amino acids. Residents of approximately 25 US areas, aged roughly 18 to 89 years, made up the participants. Clones were read by immunoSEQ multiplex PCR, and TCRdb kept only the in-frame ones, dropping some. This table has under 400,000 clones, more than 75% appearing once. The chain uses TRBV2 and TRBJ1-4; TRBD1 is a possible D gene (6 bases). The clonotype was recovered from a man in his forties or fifties in a cohort exposed to, infected with or recovered from COVID-19 (not recorded which). Sequenced: PBMCs or T cells enriched from blood (not recorded which). This CDR3 reads CASSEIGGQGKLFF. The CDR3 DNA reads TGTGCCAGCAGTGAAATCGGGGGGCAGGGAAAACTGTTTTTT.